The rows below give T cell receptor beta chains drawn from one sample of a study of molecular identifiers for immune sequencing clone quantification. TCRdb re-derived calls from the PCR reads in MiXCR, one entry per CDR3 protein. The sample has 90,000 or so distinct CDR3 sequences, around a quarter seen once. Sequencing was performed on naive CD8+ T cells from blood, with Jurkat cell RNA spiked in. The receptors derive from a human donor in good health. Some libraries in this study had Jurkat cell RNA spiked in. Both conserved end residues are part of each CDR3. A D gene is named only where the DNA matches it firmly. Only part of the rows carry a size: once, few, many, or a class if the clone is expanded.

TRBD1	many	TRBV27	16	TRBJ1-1	CASAYGTGILSTEAFF	TGTGCCAGCGCTTATGGGACAGGGATATTGAGCACTGAAGCTTTCTTT
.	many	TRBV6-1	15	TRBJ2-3	CASSYLGRGTDTQYF	TGTGCCAGCAGCTATCTAGGTCGCGGCACAGATACGCAGTATTTT
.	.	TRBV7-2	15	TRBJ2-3	CASSFLYQSGDTQYF	TGTGCCAGCAGCTTTCTTTATCAGTCCGGAGATACGCAGTATTTT
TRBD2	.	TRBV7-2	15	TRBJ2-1	CASRLGSGGGNEQFF	TGTGCCAGCCGCTTAGGAAGCGGGGGGGGAAATGAGCAGTTCTTC
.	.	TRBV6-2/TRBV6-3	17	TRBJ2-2	CASSYSNRAGNTGELFF	TGTGCCAGCAGTTACTCCAACAGGGCCGGGAACACCGGGGAGCTGTTTTTT
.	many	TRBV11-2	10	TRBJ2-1	CASSLNEQFF	TGTGCCAGCAGCTTGAATGAGCAGTTCTTC
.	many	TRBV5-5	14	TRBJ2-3	CASSLPLDGDTQYF	TGTGCCAGCAGCTTGCCACTGGATGGAGATACGCAGTATTTT
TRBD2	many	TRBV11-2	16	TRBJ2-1	CASSATGTSPYNEQFF	TGTGCCAGCAGCGCAACCGGGACTAGCCCGTACAATGAGCAGTTCTTC
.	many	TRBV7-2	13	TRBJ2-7	CASSAGAFYEQYF	TGTGCCAGCAGCGCCGGCGCCTTCTACGAGCAGTACTTC
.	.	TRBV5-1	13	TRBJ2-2	CARSPSYTGELFF	TGCGCCCGCAGCCCCAGCTACACCGGGGAGCTGTTTTTT
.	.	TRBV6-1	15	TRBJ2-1	CATLPRQKGVHEQFF	TGTGCCACCCTCCCCCGACAGAAGGGAGTCCATGAGCAGTTCTTC
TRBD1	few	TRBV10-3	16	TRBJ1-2	CAISAVPTGGKDGYTF	TGTGCCATCAGTGCAGTCCCCACAGGGGGCAAGGATGGCTACACCTTC
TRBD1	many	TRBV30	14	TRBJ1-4	CAWSKARGNEKLFF	TGTGCCTGGAGCAAGGCCAGGGGGAATGAAAAACTGTTTTTT
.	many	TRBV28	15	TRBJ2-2	CASSFRGMNTGELFF	TGTGCCAGCAGTTTTCGCGGGATGAACACCGGGGAGCTGTTTTTT
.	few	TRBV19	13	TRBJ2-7	CASSAGRDYEQYF	TGTGCCAGTAGTGCGGGACGGGACTACGAGCAGTACTTC
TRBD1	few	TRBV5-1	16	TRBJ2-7	CASSLTTGGRPYEQYF	TGCGCCAGCAGCCTTACGACAGGGGGCCGTCCCTACGAGCAGTACTTC
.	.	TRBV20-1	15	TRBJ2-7	CSAREGGTAFLQQYF	TGCAGTGCTAGAGAGGGGGGCACAGCCTTTCTCCAGCAGTACTTC
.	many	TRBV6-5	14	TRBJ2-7	CASSYGQGMGEQYF	TGTGCCAGCAGTTACGGTCAGGGGATGGGCGAGCAGTACTTC
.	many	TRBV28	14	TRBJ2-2	CASSLLVWAGELFF	TGTGCCAGCAGTTTGTTAGTCTGGGCCGGGGAGCTGTTTTTT
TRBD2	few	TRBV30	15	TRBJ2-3	CAWSVQGLAADTQYF	TGTGCCTGGAGTGTACAGGGACTAGCTGCAGATACGCAGTATTTT
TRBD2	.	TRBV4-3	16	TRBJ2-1	CASSQDTAGGLNEQFF	TGCGCCAGCAGCCAAGATACAGCGGGGGGCCTCAATGAGCAGTTCTTC
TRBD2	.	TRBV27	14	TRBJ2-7	CASSLATGGYEQYF	TGTGCCAGCAGTTTGGCAACGGGAGGCTACGAGCAGTACTTC
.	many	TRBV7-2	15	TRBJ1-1	CASRAVGGLRTEAFF	TGTGCCAGCAGGGCCGTCGGGGGGCTGCGCACTGAAGCTTTCTTT
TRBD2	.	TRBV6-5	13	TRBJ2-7	CASSPVQAGERYF	TGTGCCAGCAGCCCGGTACAGGCGGGAGAGCGGTACTTC
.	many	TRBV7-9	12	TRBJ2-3	CASSGERDTQYF	TGTGCCAGCAGCGGCGAGAGAGATACGCAGTATTTT
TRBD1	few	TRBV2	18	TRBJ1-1	CASRHPPSGTAMNTEAFF	TGTGCCAGCAGACATCCCCCTAGCGGGACAGCAATGAACACTGAAGCTTTCTTT
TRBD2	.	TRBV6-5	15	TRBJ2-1	CASTLLAGGGNEQFF	TGTGCCAGCACGCTACTAGCGGGGGGGGGCAATGAGCAGTTCTTC
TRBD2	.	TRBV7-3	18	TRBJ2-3	CASSPSGWGGLGAETQYF	TGTGCCAGCAGCCCCTCCGGTTGGGGAGGGCTAGGCGCAGAAACGCAGTATTTT
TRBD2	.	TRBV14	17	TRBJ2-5	CASGQVPGLAGLETQYF	TGTGCCAGCGGCCAAGTTCCGGGACTAGCGGGGTTAGAGACCCAGTACTTC
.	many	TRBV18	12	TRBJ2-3	CASSPPADTQYF	TGTGCCAGCTCACCACCGGCAGATACGCAGTATTTT
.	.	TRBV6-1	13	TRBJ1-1	CASSGPDFTEAFF	TGTGCCAGCAGTGGCCCGGACTTTACTGAAGCTTTCTTT
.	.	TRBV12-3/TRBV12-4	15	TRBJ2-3	CASRATGLSTDTQYF	TGTGCCAGCAGAGCGACAGGACTGAGCACAGATACGCAGTATTTT
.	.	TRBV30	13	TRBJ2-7	CAWSIGGVYAPSF	TGTGCCTGGAGTATCGGGGGAGTCTACGCGCCGTCCTTC
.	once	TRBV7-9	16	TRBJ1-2	CASSPTGGGTGYGYTF	TGTGCCAGCAGCCCGACCGGGGGGGGTACGGGCTATGGCTACACCTTC
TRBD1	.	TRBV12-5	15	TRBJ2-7	CASGVPGQGPYEQYF	TGTGCTAGTGGTGTGCCGGGACAGGGCCCCTACGAGCAGTACTTC
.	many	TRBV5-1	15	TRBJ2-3	CASSPKRGRGDTQYF	TGCGCCAGCAGCCCTAAACGGGGGCGCGGAGATACGCAGTATTTT
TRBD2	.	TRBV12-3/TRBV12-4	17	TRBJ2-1	CASSFPQSGSLRNEQFF	TGTGCCAGCAGTTTCCCGCAGAGCGGGAGCCTTAGGAATGAGCAGTTCTTC
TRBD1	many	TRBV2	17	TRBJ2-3	CASSHPGQEPSTDTQYF	TGTGCCAGCAGTCACCCTGGACAGGAGCCGAGCACAGATACGCAGTATTTT
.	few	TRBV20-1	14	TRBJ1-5	CSARGEPSNQPQHF	TGCAGTGCAAGGGGGGAACCGAGCAATCAGCCCCAGCATTTT
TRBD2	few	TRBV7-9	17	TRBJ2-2	CASSHIAGRRDTGELFF	TGTGCCAGCAGCCATATAGCGGGCAGGCGTGACACCGGGGAGCTGTTTTTT
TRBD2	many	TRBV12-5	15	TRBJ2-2	CASSGGTVETGELFF	TGTGCTAGTAGCGGGGGGACAGTGGAAACCGGGGAGCTGTTTTTT
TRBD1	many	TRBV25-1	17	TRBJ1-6	CASSELGTASYNSPLHF	TGTGCCAGCAGTGAACTCGGGACAGCATCCTATAATTCACCCCTCCACTTT
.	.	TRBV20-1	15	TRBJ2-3	CSVSEDILMADTQYF	TGCAGTGTTAGTGAGGACATTTTGATGGCTGATACGCAGTATTTT
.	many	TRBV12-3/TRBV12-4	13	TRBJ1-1	CASRFMGGPEAFF	TGTGCCAGCAGGTTTATGGGGGGCCCTGAAGCTTTCTTT
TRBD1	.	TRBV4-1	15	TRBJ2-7	CASSQEDRAGYEQYF	TGCGCCAGCAGCCAAGAGGACAGGGCCGGCTACGAGCAGTACTTC
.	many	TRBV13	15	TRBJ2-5	CASSLVLGEGKTQYF	TGTGCCAGCAGCTTAGTACTGGGGGAAGGGAAGACCCAGTACTTC